The 14 T cell receptor beta chains reported below all come from one sample, sequenced in a study of shared clonotypes between healthy human individuals. Assay used: immunoSEQ multiplex PCR; TCRdb lists only in-frame clones, some missing. The table lists under 2,000,000 clones, about 95% of them singletons. Naive CD8 cells comprised CD45RO-negative, CCR7-positively selected cells, excluding terminally differentiated effector memory CD45RA+ cells. The sample taken for sequencing was naive CD8+ T cells sorted from blood. The receptors originated from a man between 18 and 35 years old in good health.

The rearrangement uses TRBV19 and TRBJ2-7, with TRBD1 identical over 10 bases. The trim removed 5 bases at V and 2 bases at J, leaving 6 bases unmatched. The germline V gene encodes CDR1 LNHDA and CDR2 SQIVND (reference sequence). The CDR3 loop spans 15 amino acids. The chain's CDR3 is CASSPGTGVAYEQYF. The CDR3 DNA is TGTGCCAGTAGTCCCGGGACAGGGGTAGCCTACGAGCAGTACTTC.

The chain uses TRBV25-1 and TRBJ2-1, with D possibly TRBD2 on 7 matching bases. V was clipped by 2 bases and J by 6 bases, with 11 bases between them. This CDR3 contains 14 residues. In germline, CDR1 is MGHDK, CDR2 SYGVNS. Here the CDR3 reads CASSETGGPNEQFF. Written as DNA, the CDR3 is TGTGCCAGCAGTGAAACCGGGGGGCCCAATGAGCAGTTCTTC.

The chain joins TRBV7-9 to TRBJ2-7, with 11 bases matching TRBD2. Unmatched junction bases numbered 12, after V lost 2 bases and J lost 0 bases. The CDR3 has 19 residues. The germline V gene has CDR1 SEHNR and CDR2 FQNEAQ (reference sequence). The CDR3 loop is CASSLMVRLAGGPSYEQYF. The DNA of the CDR3 is TGTGCCAGCAGCTTAATGGTTCGGCTAGCGGGAGGACCCTCCTACGAGCAGTACTTC.

V usage is TRBV6-1 and J usage is TRBJ1-3; a weak D match, TRBD1 (6 bases). The germline V and J ends were trimmed by 10 bases and 2 bases, with 12 bases remaining between them. The length of the CDR3 is 13 residues. The germline V gene has CDR1 MNHNS and CDR2 SASEGT. CDR3 sequence reads: CATHTGTGNTIYF. Written as DNA, the CDR3 is TGTGCCACCCATACAGGGACTGGAAACACCATATATTTT.

On this clone: The same CDR3 can be traced to other DNA sequences in this sample. The chain employs TRBV7-9 and TRBJ2-7; D is possibly TRBD1 (5 bases). The CDR3 consists of 13 residues. CDR1 is SEHNR, CDR2 FQNEAQ, per germline (reference sequence). V was pared by 1 base and J by 3 bases, with 7 bases between. The CDR3 nucleotides read TGTGCCAGCAGCTTAGTAGGGGTCTACGAGCAGTACTTC. The encoded protein is CASSLVGVYEQYF.

J is TRBJ2-7 and V is TRBV27; D is ambiguous. V lost 2 bases and J 0 bases, leaving 8 bases between the germline ends. This CDR3 comprises 14 residues. CDR1 is MNHEY and CDR2 is SMNVEV in the germline V gene (reference sequence). Here the CDR3 reads CASSLRVPSYEQYF. The CDR3 coding sequence is TGTGCCAGCAGTTTACGGGTACCCTCCTACGAGCAGTACTTC.

J is TRBJ2-1 and V is TRBV19; 9 bases agree with TRBD1. The germline CDR1 and CDR2 sequences are LNHDA and SQIVND (reference sequence). This CDR3 comprises 15 residues. J lost 3 bases, V lost 5 bases, and 5 bases had no gene match. CDR3: CASSLGTGIYNEQFF. As DNA, the CDR3 is TGTGCCAGTAGTCTAGGGACAGGGATCTACAATGAGCAGTTCTTC.

The chain carries TRBV27 and TRBJ2-7; D remains unclear. V dropped 0 bases and J dropped 6 bases, with 9 bases sitting between them. The length of the CDR3 is 13 residues. Per germline, CDR1 MNHEY and CDR2 SMNVEV (reference sequence). In DNA form, the CDR3 reads TGTGCCAGCAGTTTATCGTCTCGAGTCGAGCAGTACTTC. It encodes CASSLSSRVEQYF.

V and J are TRBV27 and TRBJ2-1; 10 nucleotides agree with TRBD2. CDR3 length equals 16 residues. The J segment lost 5 bases and the V segment lost 2 bases, leaving 6 bases of the junction unmatched. The germline V gene encodes CDR1 MNHEY and CDR2 SMNVEV (reference sequence). CDR3 nucleotide sequence: TGTGCCAGCAGTTTAGGAGCCGGGACTAGCGACAATGAGCAGTTCTTC. It codes for CASSLGAGTSDNEQFF.

A word on this clone: Different DNA sequences within this sample yield the same CDR3. The chain recombines TRBV5-1 with TRBJ2-1; 12 positions match TRBD2. The trim removed 3 bases at V and 4 bases at J, leaving 2 bases unmatched. The CDR3 has 15 amino acids. Per the germline V gene, CDR1 is SGHRS and CDR2 is YFSETQ. CDR3 sequence (DNA): TGCGCCAGCAGCTCGACTAGCGGGGGATACAATGAGCAGTTCTTC. Protein product: CASSSTSGGYNEQFF.

The chain links TRBV5-1 to TRBJ2-1; no reliable D call. The CDR3 covers 12 residues. CDR1 and CDR2 (germline): SGHRS, YFSETQ. The V end was cut by 2 bases, the J end by 7 bases, with 7 bases between. CDR3 sequence reads: CASSFRHNEQFF. Written as DNA, the CDR3 is TGCGCCAGCAGCTTTAGGCATAATGAGCAGTTCTTC.

The chain couples TRBV7-9 to TRBJ2-1; D gene unclear. CDR3 length equals 12 residues. The ends were cut back, 3 bases at V and 10 bases at J, with 10 bases in the middle. Looked up from germline, CDR1 is SEHNR and CDR2 is FQNEAQ (reference sequence). CDR3: CASSLGFAEQFF. CDR3 nucleotides: TGTGCCAGCAGCTTGGGGTTCGCAGAGCAGTTCTTC.

This sequence joins TRBV2 and TRBJ1-3; 12 nucleotides align to TRBD1. Trimming at V came to 11 bases and at J to 4 bases, leaving 3 bases not matched to a gene. Per germline, CDR1 SNHLY and CDR2 FYNNEI. The CDR3 covers 13 residues. The CDR3 nucleotides are TGTGCCGGGACAGGGGGCGAAGGAAACACCATATATTTT. The encoded protein is CAGTGGEGNTIYF. Combining the CDR3 with reference TRBV2 and TRBJ1-3 gives the whole variable domain EPEVTQTPSHQVTQMGQEVILRCVPISNHLYFYWYRQILGQKVEFLVSFYNNEISEKSEIFDDQFSVERPDGSNFTLKIRSTKLEDSAMYFCAGTGGEGNTIYFGEGSWLTVV.

This chain connects TRBV5-6 to TRBJ1-1; a weak D match, TRBD1 (6 bases). Germline V CDR1 and CDR2: SGHDT, YYEEEE. Trimming took off 4 bases at V and 2 bases at J, with 9 bases between the two ends. The CDR3 contains 13 residues. CDR3 region: CASSPDSNTEAFF. In DNA, the CDR3 is TGTGCCAGCAGCCCGGACAGCAACACTGAAGCTTTCTTT.